Presented here are 28 T cell receptor beta chains from one specimen sequenced in a study of shared clonotypes between healthy human individuals. CD45RO-negative, CCR7-positively selected cells formed the naive CD8 fraction, excluding terminally differentiated effector memory CD45RA+ cells. The repertoire was sequenced with immunoSEQ multiplex PCR; TCRdb's copy has only in-frame clones and lacks some. The sample contains more than 2 million clones, 90% to 95% of which appear only once. Source material: naive CD8+ T cells from PBMCs. The receptors were sampled from a man between 18 and 35 years old in good health. Some clones in this sample may be carry-over from other donors' samples.

V is TRBV27 and J is TRBJ1-6; possibly TRBD1 for D (5 bases). Trimming took 9 bases from V and 5 from J, leaving 14 bases between them. The CDR3 length is 14 residues. CDR1 and CDR2 (germline): MNHEY, SMNVEV (reference sequence). CDR3: CASCPGRNNSPLHF. The DNA for the CDR3 is TGTGCCAGTTGCCCAGGGCGTAATAATTCACCCCTCCACTTT.

The CDR3 DNA is TGTGCCAGCAGCTGGACCCCGAACACTGAAGCTTTCTTT. It is translated as CASSWTPNTEAFF. This chain connects TRBV11-3 to TRBJ1-1, with D uncertain. The CDR3 totals 13 residues. V was clipped by 4 bases and J by 1 base, with 7 bases between them. Germline V gives CDR1 SGHNT, CDR2 YENEEA.

The rearrangement uses TRBV27 and TRBJ2-5; D is possibly TRBD2 (7 bases). Trimming removed 5 bases from V and 0 bases from J, with 16 bases in between. Germline V gives CDR1 MNHEY, CDR2 SMNVEV (reference sequence). The CDR3 extends over 16 amino acids. CDR3 DNA: TGTGCCAGCAGTCCATCGGCGGGGGACAACCAAGAGACCCAGTACTTC. Amino acids: CASSPSAGDNQETQYF.

The chain is built from TRBV19 and TRBJ1-1; the match to TRBD1 covers 7 bases. The J segment lost 1 base and the V segment lost 6 bases, leaving 11 bases of the junction unmatched. Germline V gene lookup returns CDR1 LNHDA and CDR2 SQIVND (reference sequence). The CDR3 totals 16 residues. The DNA for the CDR3 is TGTGCCAGTAGCTCAAGATTTAGACAGGGGAACACTGAAGCTTTCTTT. Amino acid sequence: CASSSRFRQGNTEAFF.

The chain recombines TRBV13 with TRBJ2-1, with D unclear. Germline CDR1 PRHDT, CDR2 FYEKMQ (reference sequence). Deletions cut 5 bases from V and 0 bases from J, with 14 bases between. The CDR3 totals 16 residues. The DNA for the CDR3 is TGTGCCAGCAGCCTGGGAAGGGCACCCTCCTACAATGAGCAGTTCTTC. This encodes CASSLGRAPSYNEQFF.

The chain joins TRBV11-2 to TRBJ2-1; D remains unclear. The CDR3 spans 12 residues. CDR1 is SGHAT and CDR2 is FQNNGV in the germline V gene. V shed 0 bases and J shed 8 bases, with 5 bases lying between them. The CDR3 loop reads CASSLDQHEQFF. The DNA of the CDR3 is TGTGCCAGCAGCTTAGATCAGCATGAGCAGTTCTTC. Using reference TRBV11-2 and TRBJ2-1 for the parts outside the CDR3, the full variable domain is EAGVAQSPRYKIIEKRQSVAFWCNPISGHATLYWYQQILGQGPKLLIQFQNNGVVDDSQLPKDRFSAERLKGVDSTLKIQPAKLEDSAVYLCASSLDQHEQFFGPGTRLTVL.

V usage is TRBV27 and J usage is TRBJ2-4; D possibly corresponds to TRBD2 (6 bases). Between the trimmed V and J ends, which lost 5 bases and 3 bases, there was a span of 14 bases. There are 15 residues in the CDR3. CDR1 and CDR2 (germline): MNHEY, SMNVEV (reference sequence). In DNA form, the CDR3 reads TGTGCCAGCAGTAAGATACCGGACTACAAAAACATTCAGTACTTC. Amino acids: CASSKIPDYKNIQYF.

This clone was seen just once. Sequence at one end of the junction differs from germline and may be a read error. The chain employs TRBV11-1 and TRBJ1-5, with 7 bases lining up with TRBD1. The CDR3 runs to 14 residues. Germline CDR1 and CDR2: SGHAT and FQDESV (reference sequence). CDR3 coding DNA: TGTGCCAGCAGCGACCGGGACAGCACTCAGCCCCAGCATTTT. Protein: CASSDRDSTQPQHF.

This clone was recorded once. The V and J genes are TRBV5-5 and TRBJ2-7, with TRBD1 as a possible D gene (5 bases). The V gene's germline CDR1 is SGHKS and CDR2 YYEKEE (reference sequence). This CDR3 contains 16 residues. V lost 4 bases and J 0 bases, leaving 17 bases between the germline ends. In nucleotides, the CDR3 is TGTGCCAGCAGCATTAAGACAGTCCTAGGCTCCTACGAGCAGTACTTC. This encodes CASSIKTVLGSYEQYF.

A note on this clone: Other DNA sequences from this sample encode an identical CDR3 as well. The rearrangement uses TRBV27 and TRBJ2-6; no firm D call. The V and J ends lost 3 bases and 2 bases respectively, with 2 bases between them. Germline V gives CDR1 MNHEY, CDR2 SMNVEV (reference sequence). The CDR3 runs 13 residues. In nucleotides, the CDR3 is TGTGCCAGCAGTTTGGCTGGGGCCAACGTCCTGACTTTC. Its translation: CASSLAGANVLTF.

The J gene is TRBJ2-3, the V gene TRBV6-5, with a possible D match to TRBD2 (6 bases). Per germline, CDR1 MNHEY and CDR2 SVGAGI. The CDR3 is 16 amino acids. The V end was cut by 0 bases, the J end by 4 bases, with 14 bases between. CDR3 coding DNA: TGTGCCAGCAGTTACTCTGGGACTGCGTGGGCAGATACGCAGTATTTT. This translates into CASSYSGTAWADTQYF.

The chain combines TRBV28 with TRBJ1-3, with D unclear. The germline gives CDR1 MDHEN, CDR2 SYDVKM. The CDR3 totals 15 residues. V was cut by 6 bases and J by 0 bases, with 12 bases left in between. CDR3 amino acids: CASRTRLSSGNTIYF. The CDR3 nucleotides read TGTGCCAGCAGAACCCGGTTATCCTCTGGAAACACCATATATTTT. The full variable domain, rest sourced from reference TRBV28 and TRBJ1-3, is DVKVTQSSRYLVKRTGEKVFLECVQDMDHENMFWYRQDPGLGLRLIYFSYDVKMKEKGDIPEGYSVSREKKERFSLILESASTNQTSMYLCASRTRLSSGNTIYFGEGSWLTVV.

V usage is TRBV30 and J usage is TRBJ1-2; tentative D call: TRBD1 (5 bases). The CDR3 totals 18 residues. Per germline, CDR1 GTSNPN and CDR2 SVGIG (reference sequence). The ends were cut back, 5 bases at V and 1 base at J, with 26 bases in the middle. The CDR3 loop reads CAWFHPGTRSRFNYGYTF. Written as DNA, the CDR3 is TGTGCCTGGTTCCACCCCGGGACCCGGTCTCGTTTTAACTATGGCTACACCTTC.

The chain combines TRBV9 with TRBJ2-5; D is unclear. With 4 bases removed from V and 1 base from J, the gap between germline ends came to 11 bases. This CDR3 has 14 residues. Germline CDR1 SGDLS, CDR2 YYNGEE. This CDR3 reads CASSRSGVQETQYF. As DNA, the CDR3 is TGTGCCAGCAGCCGATCAGGTGTCCAAGAGACCCAGTACTTC.

Comment on this clone: The sample carries other DNA sequences with the same CDR3. The gene calls are TRBV9 and TRBJ2-3; D possibly matches TRBD1 or TRBD2 (6 bases each). Deletions cut 4 bases from V and 2 bases from J, with 17 bases between. The CDR3 is 16 residues long. CDR1 and CDR2 (germline): SGDLS, YYNGEE. CDR3 DNA sequence: TGTGCCAGCAGCCCCCCTGGGGGGCGGAACACAGATACGCAGTATTTT. Protein product: CASSPPGGRNTDTQYF. The variable domain in full, with the rest retrieved from reference TRBV9 and TRBJ2-3, is DSGVTQTPKHLITATGQRVTLRCSPRSGDLSVYWYQQSLDQGLQFLIQYYNGEERAKGNILERFSAQQFPDLHSELNLSSLELGDSALYFCASSPPGGRNTDTQYFGPGTRLTVL.

This clone came up once. This CDR3 is CASQYGDHSYNEQFF. The CDR3 DNA follows: TGTGCCAGCCAATATGGGGACCACTCCTACAATGAGCAGTTCTTC. The J gene is TRBJ2-1, the V gene TRBV27; either TRBD1 or TRBD2 may fit D (5 bases each). The germline V and J ends were trimmed by 8 bases and 0 bases, with 14 bases remaining between them. The CDR3 length is 15 residues. Germline V CDR1 and CDR2: MNHEY, SMNVEV (reference sequence).

This sequence joins TRBV11-2 and TRBJ2-3; D is perhaps TRBD2 (6 bases). The CDR3 has 15 amino acids. Trimming took off 2 bases at V and 4 bases at J, with 13 bases between the two ends. CDR1 and CDR2 from the germline V gene are SGHAT and FQNNGV. The CDR3 sequence: CASSLFRTIPDTQYF. The CDR3 DNA reads as TGTGCCAGCAGCTTATTCCGGACTATCCCAGATACGCAGTATTTT.

The chain joins TRBV29-1 to TRBJ2-7; a possible D gene is TRBD1 (6 bases). Trimming cost V 8 bases and J 0 bases, with 11 bases left between them. Looked up from germline, CDR1 is SQVTM and CDR2 is ANQGSEA. This CDR3 has 12 residues. The CDR3 is CSPRQVSYEQYF. CDR3 in DNA: TGCAGCCCACGACAGGTCTCCTACGAGCAGTACTTC.

The genes are TRBV5-1 and TRBJ2-1, with D uncertain. This CDR3 contains 17 residues. Trimming removed 0 bases from V and 4 bases from J, with 17 bases in between. Looked up from germline, CDR1 is SGHRS and CDR2 is YFSETQ. In DNA form, the CDR3 reads TGCGCCAGCAGCTTGGGGGGTGTTTTGCCGCATTACAATGAGCAGTTCTTC. It codes for CASSLGGVLPHYNEQFF. The full variable domain, rest sourced from reference TRBV5-1 and TRBJ2-1, is KAGVTQTPRYLIKTRGQQVTLSCSPISGHRSVSWYQQTPGQGLQFLFEYFSETQRNKGNFPGRFSGRQFSNSRSEMNVSTLELGDSALYLCASSLGGVLPHYNEQFFGPGTRLTVL.

This chain connects TRBV7-8 to TRBJ2-2, with D perhaps being TRBD1 or TRBD2 (5 bases each). Trimming stripped 5 bases from V and 6 bases from J, with 25 bases between. CDR3 length: 18 residues. From germline, CDR1 is SGHVS and CDR2 FQNEAQ. CDR3 sequence (DNA): TGTGCCAGCAGCACCCCGACGTCTGGGACGGCCAGGGCCGGGGAGCTGTTTTTT. It yields the protein CASSTPTSGTARAGELFF.

J is TRBJ2-1 and V is TRBV5-6, with D possibly matching TRBD2 (6 bases). Germline lookup yields CDR1 SGHDT and CDR2 YYEEEE. Trimming left V 0 bases short and J 9 bases short, with 16 bases between. This CDR3 is 15 amino acids long. As DNA, the CDR3 is TGTGCCAGCAGCTTGGGCCTCCTCTTGCGGGGTGAGCAGTTCTTC. Encoded protein: CASSLGLLLRGEQFF. Full variable domain (missing parts from reference TRBV5-6 and TRBJ2-1): DAGVTQSPTHLIKTRGQQVTLRCSPKSGHDTVSWYQQALGQGPQFIFQYYEEEERQRGNFPDRFSGHQFPNYSSELNVNALLLGDSALYLCASSLGLLLRGEQFFGPGTRLTVL.

The J gene is TRBJ2-3, the V gene TRBV10-3; the match to TRBD2 covers 7 bases. Germline V gene data show CDR1 as ENHRY and CDR2 as SYGVKD. V was clipped by 3 bases and J by 5 bases; unmatched bases: 11. The CDR3 runs to 16 residues. CDR3 sequence: CAISDLAGEVGDTQYF. In nucleotides, the CDR3 is TGTGCCATCAGTGACTTGGCGGGAGAGGTTGGAGATACGCAGTATTTT.

CDR3 loop: CASSVSGSAAYNYNEQFF. The CDR3, as DNA: TGTGCCAGCAGCGTCTCGGGTAGCGCCGCCTATAATTACAATGAGCAGTTCTTC. This chain connects TRBV9 to TRBJ2-1, with a weak D call TRBD2 (5 bases). The germline V gene has CDR1 SGDLS and CDR2 YYNGEE. The CDR3 length is 18 residues. Trimming cost V 2 bases and J 4 bases, with 22 bases left between them.

The rearrangement uses TRBV11-2 and TRBJ2-6, with 8 bases identical to TRBD1. In germline, CDR1 is SGHAT, CDR2 FQNNGV. V trimming: 5 bases; J trimming: 2 bases; junction bases outside the gene matches: 8. This CDR3 spans 17 amino acids. The DNA of the CDR3 is TGTGCCAGCAGCGACAGGGGACCCCCCCCTGGGGCCAACGTCCTGACTTTC. This sequence encodes CASSDRGPPPGANVLTF.

The rearrangement uses TRBV27 and TRBJ1-5, with unresolved D. Germline V CDR1 and CDR2: MNHEY, SMNVEV (reference sequence). This CDR3 has 13 residues. Trimming removed 2 bases at V and 7 bases at J, with 9 bases between. CDR3 coding DNA: TGTGCCAGCAGTTTAAGTCGGAGACAGCCCCAGCATTTT. This codes for CASSLSRRQPQHF.

The V gene is TRBV11-3, the J gene TRBJ2-7; D not resolved. Germline V lookup: CDR1 SGHNT, CDR2 YENEEA. The V end was cut by 2 bases, the J end by 2 bases, with 10 bases between. The CDR3 runs to 14 residues. The CDR3 region is CASSLHDGTYEQYF. The CDR3 DNA sequence: TGTGCCAGCAGCTTACACGACGGTACCTACGAGCAGTACTTC.

Concerning this clone: The same CDR3 arises from other DNA sequences in this sample as well. CDR3 coding DNA: TGCGCCAGCAGCCAAGGAGGCTACGAGCAGTACTTC. Protein sequence: CASSQGGYEQYF. This rearrangement joins TRBV4-3 to TRBJ2-7; D gene unclear. Germline V gene sequence: CDR1 LGHNA, CDR2 YSLEER. V lost 1 base to trimming and J lost 3 bases, with 4 bases between them. CDR3 length equals 12 residues.

This clone showed up just once. This chain links TRBV28 with TRBJ2-7; 7 nucleotides agree with TRBD1. Losses at the gene ends were 3 bases for V and 7 bases for J; bases not matched to a gene: 6. Looked up from germline, CDR1 is MDHEN and CDR2 is SYDVKM. There are 13 residues in the CDR3. The CDR3 here is CASSLRGRDEQYF. DNA of the CDR3: TGTGCCAGCAGTTTGAGGGGGCGCGATGAGCAGTACTTC.